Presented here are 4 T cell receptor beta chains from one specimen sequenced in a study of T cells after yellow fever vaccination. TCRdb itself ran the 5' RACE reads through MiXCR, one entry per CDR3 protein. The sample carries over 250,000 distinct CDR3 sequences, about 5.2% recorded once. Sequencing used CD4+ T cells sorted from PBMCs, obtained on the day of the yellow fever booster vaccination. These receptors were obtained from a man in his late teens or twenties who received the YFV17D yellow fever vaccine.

The CDR3, as DNA: TGTGCCAGCAGATATAAGACAGGGTCCAGCTCCTACGAGCAGTACTTC. Translation gives CASRYKTGSSSYEQYF. V and J are TRBV27 and TRBJ2-7; 7 nucleotides align to TRBD1. Trimming cost V 6 bases and J 0 bases; bases outside gene matches: 11. CDR1 and CDR2 from the germline V gene are MNHEY and SMNVEV (reference sequence). The CDR3 sequence is 16 residues long.

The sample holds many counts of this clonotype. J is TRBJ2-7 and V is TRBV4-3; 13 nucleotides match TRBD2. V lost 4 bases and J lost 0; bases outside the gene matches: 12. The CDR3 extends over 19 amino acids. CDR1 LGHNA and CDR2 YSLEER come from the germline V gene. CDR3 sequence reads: CASSPRLAGGFLSSYEQYF. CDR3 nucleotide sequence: TGCGCCAGCAGCCCAAGACTAGCGGGGGGCTTCTTGAGCTCCTACGAGCAGTACTTC.

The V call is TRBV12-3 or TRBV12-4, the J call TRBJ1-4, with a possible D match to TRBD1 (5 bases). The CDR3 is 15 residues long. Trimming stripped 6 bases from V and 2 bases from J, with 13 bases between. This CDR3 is CASSQGEGTNEKLFF. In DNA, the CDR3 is TGTGCCAGCAGCCAAGGGGAGGGTACTAATGAAAAACTGTTTTTT.

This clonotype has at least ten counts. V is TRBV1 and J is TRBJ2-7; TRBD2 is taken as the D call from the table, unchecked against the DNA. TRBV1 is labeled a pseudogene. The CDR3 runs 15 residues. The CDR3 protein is CTSSFTIAGEYEQYF. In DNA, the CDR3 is TGCACCAGCAGCTTCACTATAGCGGGGGAATACGAGCAGTACTTC.